This is a list of T cell receptor beta chains from one sample in a study of regulatory T cells in long-lasting Graves disease. TCRdb fed the multiplex PCR reads into MiXCR, producing one record per CDR3 protein. Among approximately 540,000 distinct CDR3 sequences, 12% were seen once, and the ten largest hold around 9.3%. This same sample was also taken into another study, of T cells in Graves' hyperthyroidism and ophthalmopathy.

The source was peripheral blood mononuclear cells (PBMCs), collected at new diagnosis, from a patient treated with antithyroid drugs. These receptors originate from a woman in her 30s with Graves disease. Each CDR3 is given with its conserved first and last residue. The order of the fields is V gene, J gene, D gene, clone size, CDR3 DNA, CDR3 protein. A D gene is named only where the DNA matches it firmly. Size is omitted from some rows. Given values are once, few, many or a class for expanded clones.

v_gene: TRBV2; j_gene: TRBJ1-5; d_gene: -; abundance: many; CDR3nt: TGTGCCAGCTCAGGCCCAGGGATTGCGTGGCAGCCCCAGCATTTT; CDR3aa: CASSGPGIAWQPQHF
v_gene: TRBV12-3/TRBV12-4; j_gene: TRBJ2-2; d_gene: -; abundance: many; CDR3nt: TGTGCGGGTACCAGAACTGGGGAGCTGTTTTTT; CDR3aa: CAGTRTGELFF
v_gene: TRBV18; j_gene: TRBJ2-1; d_gene: TRBD2; abundance: many; CDR3nt: TGTGCCAGCTCACCTTCTTATTGGACTAGCGGGAGGGCTATGCATGAGCAGTTCTTC; CDR3aa: CASSPSYWTSGRAMHEQFF
v_gene: TRBV24-1; j_gene: TRBJ2-1; d_gene: -; abundance: many; CDR3nt: TGTGCCACCAGTGATCTCGTCCGGGAGTATGAGCAGTTCTTC; CDR3aa: CATSDLVREYEQFF
v_gene: TRBV10-3; j_gene: TRBJ2-7; d_gene: -; abundance: many; CDR3nt: TGTGCCATCAGTGAGGGCGTAACCTACGAGCAGTACTTC; CDR3aa: CAISEGVTYEQYF
v_gene: TRBV6-5; j_gene: TRBJ2-7; d_gene: -; abundance: many; CDR3nt: TGTGCCAGCAGTTGGGGAATTACCGAAGGCGAGCAGTACTTC; CDR3aa: CASSWGITEGEQYF
v_gene: TRBV10-1; j_gene: TRBJ2-4; d_gene: -; abundance: many; CDR3nt: TGCGCCAGCAGTGACGGGCCGTCGGGGAACATTCAGTACTTC; CDR3aa: CASSDGPSGNIQYF
v_gene: TRBV5-8; j_gene: TRBJ1-5; d_gene: -; abundance: many; CDR3nt: TGTGCCAGCAGCCGATTCAAGCAGCCCCAGCATTTT; CDR3aa: CASSRFKQPQHF
v_gene: TRBV7-3; j_gene: TRBJ2-2; d_gene: -; abundance: -; CDR3nt: TGTGCCAGCAGCCCTCACAGAATCGGGGAGCTGTTTTTT; CDR3aa: CASSPHRIGELFF
v_gene: TRBV29-1; j_gene: TRBJ2-3; d_gene: -; abundance: many; CDR3nt: TGCAGCAGCGCTATTAGCACAGATACGCAGTATTTT; CDR3aa: CSSAISTDTQYF
v_gene: TRBV11-3; j_gene: TRBJ2-7; d_gene: -; abundance: many; CDR3nt: TGTGCCAGCAGGCCGTCACGGCCTGCCTACGAGCAGTACTTC; CDR3aa: CASRPSRPAYEQYF
v_gene: TRBV11-1; j_gene: TRBJ1-1; d_gene: -; abundance: many; CDR3nt: TGTGCCAGCAGCCCCGGTTTTGGCACTGAAGCTTTCTTT; CDR3aa: CASSPGFGTEAFF
v_gene: TRBV28; j_gene: TRBJ2-3; d_gene: TRBD2; abundance: many; CDR3nt: TGTGCCAGCAGCCGGGGACTAGTGGCAGATACGCAGTATTTT; CDR3aa: CASSRGLVADTQYF
v_gene: TRBV19; j_gene: TRBJ2-3; d_gene: -; abundance: many; CDR3nt: TGTGCCAGTAGTATTATCCCCACAGATACGCAGTATTTT; CDR3aa: CASSIIPTDTQYF
v_gene: TRBV7-9; j_gene: TRBJ2-5; d_gene: TRBD1; abundance: many; CDR3nt: TGTGCCAGCACCAGACAGGGCCACCAAGAGACCCAGTACTTC; CDR3aa: CASTRQGHQETQYF
v_gene: TRBV3-1; j_gene: TRBJ2-5; d_gene: TRBD2; abundance: few; CDR3nt: TGTGCCAGCAGCCAAGTGCAAGCGGGGTACCAAGAGACCCAGTACTTC; CDR3aa: CASSQVQAGYQETQYF
v_gene: TRBV5-1; j_gene: TRBJ2-3; d_gene: -; abundance: many; CDR3nt: TGCGCCAGCAGCTTGCAGGGTCAAGATACGCAGTATTTT; CDR3aa: CASSLQGQDTQYF
v_gene: TRBV10-3; j_gene: TRBJ2-7; d_gene: -; abundance: many; CDR3nt: TGTGCCATCAGTGGGCAGCTCGGGGAGCAGTACTTC; CDR3aa: CAISGQLGEQYF
v_gene: TRBV19; j_gene: TRBJ2-2; d_gene: TRBD1; abundance: few; CDR3nt: TGTGCCAGTACTCTACCAGGGGGAGAGACCGGGGAGCTGTTTTTT; CDR3aa: CASTLPGGETGELFF
v_gene: TRBV13; j_gene: TRBJ2-7; d_gene: TRBD2; abundance: -; CDR3nt: TGTGCCAGCAGCCCGCCGGGGACTAAATTCTACGAGCAGTACTTC; CDR3aa: CASSPPGTKFYEQYF
v_gene: TRBV12-3/TRBV12-4; j_gene: TRBJ1-2; d_gene: -; abundance: many; CDR3nt: TGTGCCAGCAGTTTGGCAGGGGCGTCCTATGGCTACACCTTC; CDR3aa: CASSLAGASYGYTF
v_gene: TRBV27; j_gene: TRBJ2-1; d_gene: TRBD1; abundance: many; CDR3nt: TGTGCCAGCAGTTTATACGGGACAGGGGGCGACAATGAGCAGTTCTTC; CDR3aa: CASSLYGTGGDNEQFF
v_gene: TRBV7-2; j_gene: TRBJ2-7; d_gene: TRBD1; abundance: few; CDR3nt: TGTGCCAGCAGCTTAGGACAGGGGACCCACGAGCAGTACTTC; CDR3aa: CASSLGQGTHEQYF
v_gene: TRBV6-1; j_gene: TRBJ1-2; d_gene: -; abundance: many; CDR3nt: TGTGCCAGCAGTACCGGGGCTAACTATGGCTACACCTTC; CDR3aa: CASSTGANYGYTF
v_gene: TRBV2; j_gene: TRBJ2-2; d_gene: -; abundance: many; CDR3nt: TGTGCCAGCGGGAGGTACACCGGGGAGCTGTTTTTT; CDR3aa: CASGRYTGELFF
v_gene: TRBV6-5; j_gene: TRBJ1-1; d_gene: TRBD1; abundance: -; CDR3nt: TGTGCCAGCAGTTACTCGAGGACAGGGGCGAAGAACACTGAAGCTTTCTTT; CDR3aa: CASSYSRTGAKNTEAFF
v_gene: TRBV11-2; j_gene: TRBJ2-4; d_gene: -; abundance: few; CDR3nt: TGTGCCAGCAGCTTAGGCGGGGGCACGGGGGCCAAAAACATTCAGTACTTC; CDR3aa: CASSLGGGTGAKNIQYF
v_gene: TRBV10-2; j_gene: TRBJ2-3; d_gene: -; abundance: -; CDR3nt: TGCGCCAGCAGTGACCGACCCACCCCGCAGTATTTT; CDR3aa: CASSDRPTPQYF
v_gene: TRBV7-9; j_gene: TRBJ1-2; d_gene: TRBD1; abundance: many; CDR3nt: TGTGCCAGCACCCCTTCGCCGGGACAGGGTGTAGAAGGCTACACCTTC; CDR3aa: CASTPSPGQGVEGYTF
v_gene: TRBV7-3; j_gene: TRBJ2-1; d_gene: -; abundance: many; CDR3nt: TGTGCCAGCAGCTCACCGGGACTGAACAATGAGCAGTTCTTC; CDR3aa: CASSSPGLNNEQFF
v_gene: TRBV2; j_gene: TRBJ2-6; d_gene: TRBD1; abundance: -; CDR3nt: TGTGCCAGCAGTGAGAAATTAACGGACAGGGGGGATTCTGGGGCCAACGTCCTGACTTTC; CDR3aa: CASSEKLTDRGDSGANVLTF
v_gene: TRBV2; j_gene: TRBJ2-7; d_gene: -; abundance: many; CDR3nt: TGTGCCAGCAGCCTCGGACTTCCCAGTGGCTTC; CDR3aa: CASSLGLPSGF
v_gene: TRBV29-1; j_gene: TRBJ2-5; d_gene: TRBD1; abundance: few; CDR3nt: TGCAGCGTTGGTGAGGGGGCACTGGAGACCCAGTACTTC; CDR3aa: CSVGEGALETQYF
v_gene: TRBV6-1; j_gene: TRBJ1-6; d_gene: -; abundance: -; CDR3nt: TGTGCCAGCACCGAGGGACTTAGTTCACCCCTCCACTTT; CDR3aa: CASTEGLSSPLHF
v_gene: TRBV20-1; j_gene: TRBJ2-1; d_gene: -; abundance: few; CDR3nt: TGCAGTGCTAGAGATCAGGTTTCCTACAATGAGCAGTTCTTC; CDR3aa: CSARDQVSYNEQFF
v_gene: TRBV7-9; j_gene: TRBJ1-1; d_gene: -; abundance: -; CDR3nt: TGTGCCAGCACCCTACAGGGAACGGGAAGCCCTGAAGCTTTCTTT; CDR3aa: CASTLQGTGSPEAFF
v_gene: TRBV7-9; j_gene: TRBJ1-1; d_gene: -; abundance: few; CDR3nt: TGTGCCCCAGACAGCCCCTGGGGTGGTGAAGCTTTCTTT; CDR3aa: CAPDSPWGGEAFF
v_gene: TRBV30; j_gene: TRBJ1-6; d_gene: -; abundance: many; CDR3nt: TGTGCCTGGAGCGGATATAATTCACCCCTCCACTTT; CDR3aa: CAWSGYNSPLHF
v_gene: TRBV2; j_gene: TRBJ2-1; d_gene: -; abundance: many; CDR3nt: TGTGCCAGCAGGGCCAATGAGCAGTTCTTC; CDR3aa: CASRANEQFF
v_gene: TRBV7-2; j_gene: TRBJ1-1; d_gene: -; abundance: few; CDR3nt: TGTGCCAGCAGCGAGACAGCTTACAGCACTGAAGCTTTCTTT; CDR3aa: CASSETAYSTEAFF
v_gene: TRBV2; j_gene: TRBJ2-3; d_gene: -; abundance: many; CDR3nt: TGTGCCAGCTCCGCAGGCTGGGTGGATACGCAGTATTTT; CDR3aa: CASSAGWVDTQYF
v_gene: TRBV9; j_gene: TRBJ2-7; d_gene: -; abundance: -; CDR3nt: TGTGCCAGCAGCGTAGTCGGGGGATCGGACGAGCAGTACTTC; CDR3aa: CASSVVGGSDEQYF
v_gene: TRBV18; j_gene: TRBJ2-7; d_gene: -; abundance: many; CDR3nt: TGTGCCAGCTCACCTGACAGGAACGCCTACGAGCAGTACTTC; CDR3aa: CASSPDRNAYEQYF
v_gene: TRBV7-8; j_gene: TRBJ2-3; d_gene: TRBD2; abundance: many; CDR3nt: TGTGCCAGCAGCGACCAGGGACTAGCGAGCACAGATACGCAGTATTTT; CDR3aa: CASSDQGLASTDTQYF
v_gene: TRBV20-1; j_gene: TRBJ2-7; d_gene: -; abundance: many; CDR3nt: TGCAGTGCCCGAAGACGAGGAACCTACGAGCAGTACTTC; CDR3aa: CSARRRGTYEQYF
v_gene: TRBV27; j_gene: TRBJ1-6; d_gene: -; abundance: -; CDR3nt: TGTGCCAGCAGTTCCCAGGCTAATTCACCCCTCCACTTT; CDR3aa: CASSSQANSPLHF
v_gene: TRBV27; j_gene: TRBJ2-1; d_gene: TRBD2; abundance: many; CDR3nt: TGTGCCAGCGGCGGAGGGAGCCCGCTAGCGGGAGGGTTGGATGAGCAGTTCTTC; CDR3aa: CASGGGSPLAGGLDEQFF
v_gene: TRBV20-1; j_gene: TRBJ2-3; d_gene: -; abundance: -; CDR3nt: TGCAGTGCTAGAGAAACATTAGGGATTGTTACGCAGTATTTT; CDR3aa: CSARETLGIVTQYF
v_gene: TRBV3-1; j_gene: TRBJ2-6; d_gene: -; abundance: many; CDR3nt: TGTGCCAGCAGCCAAGCCGCGGAAGGGGCCAACGTCCTGACTTTC; CDR3aa: CASSQAAEGANVLTF
v_gene: TRBV10-2; j_gene: TRBJ1-5; d_gene: TRBD1; abundance: few; CDR3nt: TGCGCCAGCAGCGAACCCCGGGACAGCGCCGATCAGCCCCAGCATTTT; CDR3aa: CASSEPRDSADQPQHF
v_gene: TRBV3-1; j_gene: TRBJ1-5; d_gene: -; abundance: few; CDR3nt: TGTGCCAGCAGCCACTTAGGGGCTCAGCCCCAGCGTTTT; CDR3aa: CASSHLGAQPQRF
v_gene: TRBV3-1; j_gene: TRBJ2-7; d_gene: TRBD2; abundance: many; CDR3nt: TGTGCCAGCAGTGGGACTAGCGGGCGACCATACTTC; CDR3aa: CASSGTSGRPYF